This T cell receptor beta chain was sequenced for a study of blood T cell repertoires in COVID-19. Across the whole study: T cells, B-cell-depleted T cells, or PBMCs provided the cDNA or gDNA that served as material.

In the authors' workflow: It was from reference gene primer amplification that nucleated cell counts were estimated. Profiling relied on immunoSEQ multiplex PCR, and the TCRdb table lists in-frame clones only, not all of them. V, J and clone size are those of that table, while D and trimming were read from the DNA. In the table there are a few hundred thousand clones, about 88% of which are singletons. V dropped 5 bases and J dropped 3; count of bases not matched to a gene: 6. This CDR3 region has 15 residues. Germline V CDR1 and CDR2: KGHSH, LQKENI. Source material: peripheral blood. This rearrangement joins TRBV18 to TRBJ2-2; 7 positions agree with TRBD1. The clonotype originates from a man aged 45-65 years who had recovered from COVID-19. The CDR3 nucleotides are TGTGCCAGCTCAACACGGGACAGCGACACCGGGGAGCTGTTTTTT. Translation: CASSTRDSDTGELFF.